These 15 T cell receptor beta chains came from one sample sequenced in a study of control samples from healthy donors and cancer patients. Measured with immunoSEQ multiplex PCR; TCRdb has only the in-frame clones, and not every one. The sample has over 85,000 clones, roughly 91% seen once. Sequencing was performed on PBMCs. Source of these receptors: a woman between 45 and 60 years old with colorectal cancer.

The CDR3 bases are TGTGCCAGCGCTTGGGTTTTGAACACTGAAGCTTTCTTT. This gives the protein CASAWVLNTEAFF. V usage is TRBV27 and J usage is TRBJ1-1; D unclear. V dropped 8 bases and J dropped 0 bases, with 10 bases sitting between them. Germline-derived CDR1 and CDR2 are MNHEY and SMNVEV (reference sequence). This CDR3 region has 13 residues.

Only a few counts were recorded for this clone. The CDR3 here is CASSFGGGTEAFF. CDR3 DNA: TGTGCCAGCAGTTTCGGGGGGGGCACTGAAGCTTTCTTT. The chain is built from TRBV12-3 or TRBV12-4 and TRBJ1-1; perhaps TRBD1 as D (5 bases). The germline V and J ends were trimmed by 3 bases and 4 bases, with 9 bases remaining between them. The CDR3 consists of 13 residues.

The V gene is TRBV18, the J gene TRBJ2-7; 8 bases fit TRBD1. There are 15 residues in the CDR3. The trim removed 4 bases at V and 0 bases at J, leaving 5 bases unmatched. Germline CDR1 is KGHSH and CDR2 is LQKENI. CDR3 nucleotide sequence: TGTGCCAGCTCACTCGGACAGGGCGGCTCCTACGAGCAGTACGTC. It yields the protein CASSLGQGGSYEQYV.

This clone has a handful of counts. This chain joins TRBV3-1 (or the pseudogene TRBV3-2) and TRBJ1-3; D perhaps matches TRBD1 (5 bases). The CDR3 length is 16 residues. V shed 0 bases and J shed 4 bases, with 13 bases lying between them. Germline CDR1 reads LGHDT; CDR2 reads YNNKEL (reference sequence). The CDR3 is CASSQERGSWGNTIYF. The DNA for the CDR3 is TGTGCCAGCAGCCAAGAACGGGGGTCTTGGGGAAACACCATATATTTT.

This chain joins TRBV28 and TRBJ1-5, with TRBD1 identical over 9 bases. V was clipped by 5 bases and J by 6 bases; unmatched bases: 8. CDR1 and CDR2 from the germline V gene are MDHEN and SYDVKM. CDR3 length: 15 amino acids. The CDR3, as DNA: TGTGCCAGCAGTGAGACGGGACAGGGCAGTCAGCCCCAGCATTTT. Its translation is CASSETGQGSQPQHF.

This chain uses TRBV6-2 or TRBV6-3 with TRBJ1-2; 8 bases match TRBD1. This CDR3 is 15 amino acids long. Germline V gene data show CDR1 as MNHEY and CDR2 as SVGEGT. Trimming took 4 bases from V and 2 from J; bases not matched to a gene: 6. The CDR3 protein is CASSWIGTGNYGYTF. CDR3 sequence (DNA): TGTGCCAGCAGTTGGATAGGGACAGGCAACTATGGCTACACCTTC.

This clone was seen a single time. The rearrangement uses TRBV19 and TRBJ1-5; tentative D call: TRBD1 (5 bases). The CDR3 length is 16 residues. Per the germline V gene, CDR1 is LNHDA and CDR2 is SQIVND (reference sequence). The germline V and J ends were trimmed by 5 bases and 4 bases, with 18 bases remaining between them. CDR3 nucleotides: TGTGCCAGTAGTGGGCGGGGAAGGGGAGAAAATCAGCCCCAGCATTTT. This encodes CASSGRGRGENQPQHF. Complete variable domain (other parts from reference TRBV19 and TRBJ1-5): DGGITQSPKYLFRKEGQNVTLSCEQNLNHDAMYWYRQDPGQGLRLIYYSQIVNDFQKGDIAEGYSVSREKKESFPLTVTSAQKNPTAFYLCASSGRGRGENQPQHFGDGTRLSIL.

The chain employs TRBV6-2 or TRBV6-3 and TRBJ1-5; 8 bases align to TRBD1. CDR3 length: 14 amino acids. Trimming took 3 bases from V and 12 from J; bases not matched to a gene: 10. Looked up from germline, CDR1 is MNHEY and CDR2 is SVGEGT. The DNA of the CDR3 is TGTGCCAGCAGTTATCGACAGGGGCATCAGGGCCAGCATTTT. Its translation: CASSYRQGHQGQHF.

The chain links TRBV6-2 or TRBV6-3 to TRBJ1-1; D may be TRBD1 (6 bases). The germline gives CDR1 MNHEY, CDR2 SVGEGT. The ends were cut back, 2 bases at V and 6 bases at J, with 16 bases in the middle. This CDR3 region has 15 residues. CDR3 in amino acids: CASSYRHTGMAEAFF. The CDR3 DNA follows: TGTGCCAGCAGTTACCGGCATACAGGGATGGCTGAAGCTTTCTTT.

Turning to this clone: Germline and junction disagree at one end, which may indicate a read error. V gene TRBV7-2 combines with J gene TRBJ2-4, with 12 bases that match TRBD2. Germline V gene sequence: CDR1 SGHTA, CDR2 FQGNSA. This CDR3 spans 14 amino acids. The CDR3 nucleotides are TGTGCCAGCAGCTTCCGACTAGCGGGGGCCCCTCTCGACTTC. Residues: CASSFRLAGAPLDF.

The chain recombines TRBV10-3 with TRBJ2-7; possible D gene TRBD1, 6 bases. Germline values: CDR1 ENHRY, CDR2 SYGVKD. The length of the CDR3 is 12 residues. V was pared by 9 bases and J by 0 bases, with 9 bases between. The CDR3, as DNA: TGTGCCATAAGGGACAACTCCTACGAGCAGTACGTC. Amino acid sequence: CAIRDNSYEQYV.

The V and J genes are TRBV15 and TRBJ1-2, with 7 positions matching TRBD1. The CDR3 is made up of 15 amino acids. J gave up 5 bases and V 0 bases, and 6 bases lay outside the gene matches. Germline CDR1 reads LNHNV; CDR2 reads YYDKDF (reference sequence). CDR3 DNA sequence: TGTGCCACCAGCAGAGATCAGGGGGGTGCGTATGGCTACACCTTC. Translation gives CATSRDQGGAYGYTF. The full variable domain, completed using reference TRBV15 and TRBJ1-2, is DAMVIQNPRYQVTQFGKPVTLSCSQTLNHNVMYWYQQKSSQAPKLLFHYYDKDFNNEADTPDNFQSRRPNTSFCFLDIRSPGLGDTAMYLCATSRDQGGAYGYTFGSGTRLTVV.

This chain joins TRBV14 and TRBJ1-2, with TRBD1 as a possible D gene (6 bases). The germline V gene encodes CDR1 SGHDN and CDR2 FVKESK. The CDR3 covers 13 residues. The V gene lost 4 bases and the J gene lost 2 bases, with 8 bases spanning the gap. CDR3 loop: CASSPDRNYGYTF. As DNA, the CDR3 is TGTGCCAGCAGCCCCGACAGGAACTATGGCTACACCTTC.

This clone has only one observation. This sequence joins TRBV19 and TRBJ1-4; 8 positions match TRBD1. The CDR3 spans 15 residues. Germline V gives CDR1 LNHDA, CDR2 SQIVND (reference sequence). V trimming: 5 bases; J trimming: 8 bases; junction bases outside the gene matches: 10. The CDR3 loop is CASSGWTGREEKLFF. The CDR3 DNA reads TGTGCCAGTAGTGGCTGGACAGGGCGTGAAGAAAAACTGTTTTTT.

This chain connects TRBV9 to TRBJ1-5, with a tentative D call TRBD1 (5 bases). Looked up from germline, CDR1 is SGDLS and CDR2 is YYNGEE. Trimming left V 0 bases short and J 7 bases short, with 8 bases between. CDR3 length equals 13 residues. The CDR3 DNA reads TGTGCCAGCAGCGTAGGGGGGTTGCAGCCCCAGCATTTT. Encoded protein: CASSVGGLQPQHF.